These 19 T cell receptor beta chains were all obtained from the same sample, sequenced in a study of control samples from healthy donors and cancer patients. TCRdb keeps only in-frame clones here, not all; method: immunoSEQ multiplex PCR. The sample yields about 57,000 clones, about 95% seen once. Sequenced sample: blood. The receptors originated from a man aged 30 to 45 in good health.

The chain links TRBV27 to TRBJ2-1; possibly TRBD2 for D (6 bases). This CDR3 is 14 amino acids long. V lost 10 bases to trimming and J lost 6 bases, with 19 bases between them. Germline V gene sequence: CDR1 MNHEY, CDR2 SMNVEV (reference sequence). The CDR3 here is CATAFERGGNEQFF. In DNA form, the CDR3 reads TGTGCCACCGCGTTCGAGAGGGGAGGCAATGAGCAGTTCTTC.

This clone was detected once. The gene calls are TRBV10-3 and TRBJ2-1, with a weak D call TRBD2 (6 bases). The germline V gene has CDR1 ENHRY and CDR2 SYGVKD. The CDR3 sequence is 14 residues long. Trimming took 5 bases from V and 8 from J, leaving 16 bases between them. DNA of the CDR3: TGTGCCATCAGTCCCCCCGGAGGGAGCTATGAGCAGTTCTTC. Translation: CAISPPGGSYEQFF.

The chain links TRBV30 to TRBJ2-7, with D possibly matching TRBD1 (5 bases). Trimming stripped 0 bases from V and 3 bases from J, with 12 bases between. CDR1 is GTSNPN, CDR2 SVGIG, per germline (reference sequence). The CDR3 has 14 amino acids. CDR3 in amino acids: CAWSVGSGLYEQYF. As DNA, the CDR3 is TGTGCCTGGAGTGTAGGTTCAGGGCTCTACGAGCAGTACTTC.

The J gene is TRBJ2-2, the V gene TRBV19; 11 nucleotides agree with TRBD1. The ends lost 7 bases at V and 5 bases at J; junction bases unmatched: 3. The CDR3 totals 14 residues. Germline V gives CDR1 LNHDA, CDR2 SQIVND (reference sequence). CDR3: CASKGQGGTGELFF. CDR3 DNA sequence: TGTGCCAGTAAGGGACAGGGGGGAACCGGGGAGCTGTTTTTT.

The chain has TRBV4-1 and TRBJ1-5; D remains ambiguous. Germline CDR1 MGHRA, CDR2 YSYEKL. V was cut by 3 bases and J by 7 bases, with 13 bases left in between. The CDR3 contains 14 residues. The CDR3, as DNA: TGCGCCAGCAGCCAGTTGACTTCCGCCCAGCCCCAGCATTTT. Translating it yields CASSQLTSAQPQHF.

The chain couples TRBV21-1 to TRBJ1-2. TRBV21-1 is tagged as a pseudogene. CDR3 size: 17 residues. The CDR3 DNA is TGTGCCAGCAGCCATATCGGGGGACCTCCCTCTGATTATGGCTACACCTTC. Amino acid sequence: CASSHIGGPPSDYGYTF.

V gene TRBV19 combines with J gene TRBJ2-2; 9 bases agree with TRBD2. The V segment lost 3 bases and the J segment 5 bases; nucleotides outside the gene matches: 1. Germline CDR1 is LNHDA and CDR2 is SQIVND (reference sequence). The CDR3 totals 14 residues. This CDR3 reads CASSISGGTGELFF. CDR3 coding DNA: TGTGCCAGTAGTATTAGCGGGGGTACCGGGGAGCTGTTTTTT.

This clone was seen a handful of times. Here the CDR3 reads CASSEIGGQGAGYGYTF. The CDR3 nucleotides read TGTGCCAGCAGTGAAATTGGTGGGCAGGGGGCAGGGTATGGCTACACCTTC. The V gene is TRBV2, the J gene TRBJ1-2; 8 bases are shared with TRBD1. CDR1 SNHLY and CDR2 FYNNEI come from the germline V gene. The length of the CDR3 is 17 residues. Trimming took 2 bases from V and 5 from J; bases not matched to a gene: 13.

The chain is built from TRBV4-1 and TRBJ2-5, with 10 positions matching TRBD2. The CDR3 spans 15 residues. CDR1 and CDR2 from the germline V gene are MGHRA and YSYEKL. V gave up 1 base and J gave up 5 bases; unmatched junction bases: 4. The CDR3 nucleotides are TGCGCCAGCAGCCAAGGAGCGGGGGGGAGGGAGACCCAGTACTTC. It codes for CASSQGAGGRETQYF.

The CDR3 DNA reads TGCAGCGTTGGACAGGGGGCTAACTATGGCTACACCTTC. This translates into CSVGQGANYGYTF. The gene calls are TRBV29-1 and TRBJ1-2, with 9 bases identical to TRBD1. Per germline, CDR1 SQVTM and CDR2 ANQGSEA. The CDR3 has 13 residues. After removal of 4 bases from V and 0 bases from J, the junction contained 0 bases not matched to a gene.

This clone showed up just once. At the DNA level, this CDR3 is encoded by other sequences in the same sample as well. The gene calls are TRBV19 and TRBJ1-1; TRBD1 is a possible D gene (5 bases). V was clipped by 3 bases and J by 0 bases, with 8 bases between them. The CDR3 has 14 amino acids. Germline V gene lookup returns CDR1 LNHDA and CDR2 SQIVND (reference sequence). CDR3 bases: TGTGCCAGTAGTATTCGGGGCGTGAACACTGAAGCTTTCTTT. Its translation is CASSIRGVNTEAFF.

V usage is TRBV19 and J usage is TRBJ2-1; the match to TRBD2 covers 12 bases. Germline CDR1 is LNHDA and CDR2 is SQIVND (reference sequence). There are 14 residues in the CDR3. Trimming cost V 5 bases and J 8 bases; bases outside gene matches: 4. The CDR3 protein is CASSPSGRAYEQFF. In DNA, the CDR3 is TGTGCCAGTAGTCCTAGCGGGAGGGCCTATGAGCAGTTCTTC.

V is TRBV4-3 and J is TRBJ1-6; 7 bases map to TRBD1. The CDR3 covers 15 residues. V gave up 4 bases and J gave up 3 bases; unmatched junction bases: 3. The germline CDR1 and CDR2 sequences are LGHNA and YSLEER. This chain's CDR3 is CASSLGQVYNSPLHF. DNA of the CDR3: TGCGCCAGCAGCCTTGGACAGGTCTATAATTCACCCCTCCACTTT.

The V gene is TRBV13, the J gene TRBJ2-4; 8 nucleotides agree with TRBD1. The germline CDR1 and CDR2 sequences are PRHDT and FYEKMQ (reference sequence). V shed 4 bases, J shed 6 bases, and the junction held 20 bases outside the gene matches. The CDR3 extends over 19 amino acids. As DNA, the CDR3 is TGTGCCAGCAGCTCCAGAGACCCTCCCCCGGGACAGGCGGTAAACATTCAGTACTTC. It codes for CASSSRDPPPGQAVNIQYF. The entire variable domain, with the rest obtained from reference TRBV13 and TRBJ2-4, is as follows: AAGVIQSPRHLIKEKRETATLKCYPIPRHDTVYWYQQGPGQDPQFLISFYEKMQSDKGSIPDRFSAQQFSDYHSELNMSSLELGDSALYFCASSSRDPPPGQAVNIQYFGAGTRLSVL.

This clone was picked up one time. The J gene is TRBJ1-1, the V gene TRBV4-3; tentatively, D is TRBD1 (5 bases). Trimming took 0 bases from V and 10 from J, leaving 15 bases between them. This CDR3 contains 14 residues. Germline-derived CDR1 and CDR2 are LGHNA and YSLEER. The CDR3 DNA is TGCGCCAGCAGCCAAGAGGCAGGGTTGAATGGAGCTTTCTTT. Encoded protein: CASSQEAGLNGAFF.

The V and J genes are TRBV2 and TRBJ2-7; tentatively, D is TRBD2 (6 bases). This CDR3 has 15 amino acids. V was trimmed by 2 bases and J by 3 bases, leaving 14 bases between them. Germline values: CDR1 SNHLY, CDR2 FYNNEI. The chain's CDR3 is CASSEQTAGSYEQYF. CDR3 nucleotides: TGTGCCAGCAGTGAACAAACCGCGGGGAGCTACGAGCAGTACTTC.

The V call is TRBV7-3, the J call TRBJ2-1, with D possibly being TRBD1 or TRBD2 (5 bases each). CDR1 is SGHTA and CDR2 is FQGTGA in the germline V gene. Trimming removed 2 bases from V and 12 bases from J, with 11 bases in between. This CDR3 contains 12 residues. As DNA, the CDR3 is TGTGCCAGCAGCTTATATTCCGGGGCGCAGTTCTTC. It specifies CASSLYSGAQFF.

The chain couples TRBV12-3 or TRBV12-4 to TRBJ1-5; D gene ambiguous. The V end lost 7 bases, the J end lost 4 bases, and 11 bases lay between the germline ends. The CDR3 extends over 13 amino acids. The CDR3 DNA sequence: TGTGCCAGCACCAGCGGCAGAAATCAGCCCCAGCATTTT. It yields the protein CASTSGRNQPQHF.

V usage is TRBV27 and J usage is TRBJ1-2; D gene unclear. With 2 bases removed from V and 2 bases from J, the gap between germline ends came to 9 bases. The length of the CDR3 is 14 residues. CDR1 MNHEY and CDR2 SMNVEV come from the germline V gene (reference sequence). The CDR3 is CASSLHEGNYGYTF. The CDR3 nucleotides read TGTGCCAGCAGTTTACACGAGGGAAACTATGGCTACACCTTC.